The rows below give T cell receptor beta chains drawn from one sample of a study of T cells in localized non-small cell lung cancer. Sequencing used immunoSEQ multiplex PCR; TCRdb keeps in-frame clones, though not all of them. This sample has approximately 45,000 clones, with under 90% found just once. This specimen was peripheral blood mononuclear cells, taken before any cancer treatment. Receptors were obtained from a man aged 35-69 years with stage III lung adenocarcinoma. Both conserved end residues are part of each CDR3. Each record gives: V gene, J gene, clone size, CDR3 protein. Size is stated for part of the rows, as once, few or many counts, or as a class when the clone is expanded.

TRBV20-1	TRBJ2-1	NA	CSASEANEQFF
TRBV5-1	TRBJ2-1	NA	CASRMRGGASYNEQFF
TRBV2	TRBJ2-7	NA	CASKGRGGYEQYF
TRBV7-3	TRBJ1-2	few	CASSPDRGLNYGYTF
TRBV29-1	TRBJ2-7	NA	CSATGQGSNSEQYF
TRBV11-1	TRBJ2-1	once	CASSFRYSSYNEQFF
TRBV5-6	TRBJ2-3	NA	CASSFMDRGSADTQYF
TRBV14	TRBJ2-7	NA	CASRIQGDEQYF
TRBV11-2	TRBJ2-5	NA	CASSPPTSGGSKTQYF
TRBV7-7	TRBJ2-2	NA	CASSPSGRSTGELFF
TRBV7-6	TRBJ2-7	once	CASSSSQGLEYEQYF
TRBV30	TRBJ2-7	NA	CAWSVSDVADSYEQYF
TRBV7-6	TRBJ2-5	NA	CASSLGTGVEETQYF
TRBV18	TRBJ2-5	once	CASSPPAVRETQYF
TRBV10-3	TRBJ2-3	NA	CAISDIGTSGQVQSTDTQYF
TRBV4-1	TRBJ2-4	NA	CASSQDGQGAYIQYF
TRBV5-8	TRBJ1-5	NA	CASSIGQLLGDQPQHF
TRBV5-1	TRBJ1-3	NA	CASSPGGTGNTIYF
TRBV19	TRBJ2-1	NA	CATIQGISYNEQFF
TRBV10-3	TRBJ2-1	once	CAISDAKGLNIKNEQFF
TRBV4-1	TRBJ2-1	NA	CASSQERRLAGRYEQFF
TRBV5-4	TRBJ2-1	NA	CASSGAGQGNEQFF
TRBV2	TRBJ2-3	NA	CASGGVIGTDTQYF
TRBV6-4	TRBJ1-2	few	CASSDLGAIRTF
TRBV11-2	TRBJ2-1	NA	CASSLGTPEQFF
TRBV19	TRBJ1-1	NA	CASSIGGTGEFTEAFF